What follows describes a single TCR beta chain. Trimming pared 4 bases from V and 0 bases from J, leaving 10 bases between. Germline V gene sequence: CDR1 MNHEY, CDR2 SVGAGI. The CDR3 is made up of 15 amino acids. The method was immunoSEQ multiplex PCR; TCRdb's version includes in-frame clones alone and lacks a portion of them. The data show around 38,000 clones, around four fifths seen once. The data derive from a study of OX40 agonist ivuxolimab in advanced cancers. This TCR was sampled from an adult with an advanced solid tumor such as melanoma, head and neck, liver or kidney cancer. The sequenced sample was CD4+ or CD8+ T cells sorted from blood, obtained in a trial of the OX40 agonist ivuxolimab. The rearrangement links TRBV6-5 to TRBJ1-5, with D possibly TRBD1 on 5 matching bases. In nucleotides, the CDR3 is TGTGCCAGCAGTTCTGGGACCGTTAGCAATCAGCCCCAGCATTTT. Protein: CASSSGTVSNQPQHF.